This T cell receptor (beta chain) originates from a study of cytomegalovirus exposure and HLA in healthy donors. Findings of the study overall: Per published accounts, TCR beta sequences correctly predicted the HLA-A and HLA-B alleles of most subjects. There were 150 to 200 TCR beta chains listed as cytomegalovirus-associated. Donors belonging to an Asian-associated ancestry cluster reportedly showed fewer N-insertions in productive TCRs than the 666-donor mean, according to what a later analysis found. In a later analysis, TCR beta V- and J-gene trimming showed a link to a missense DCLRE1C variant.

The PCR contained 60 Vbeta and 13 Jbeta primers. The table came from immunoSEQ multiplex PCR; TCRdb's copy has only in-frame clones and leaves some out. The table shows approximately 58,000 clones, with roughly 80% occurring only once. The CDR3 length is 14 residues. Germline CDR1 and CDR2: MRHNA and SNTAGT. The V gene lost 0 bases and the J gene lost 1 base, with 5 bases spanning the gap. Remarks on this clone: What it binds is not known.

The sequenced sample consisted of PBMCs. This receptor was obtained from a man aged 25 to 40 in good health and CMV-seronegative. The J gene is TRBJ2-3, the V gene TRBV6-4, with a tentative D call TRBD1 (5 bases). Here the CDR3 DNA reads TGTGCCAGCAGTGACTCCAGGGGCACAGATACGCAGTATTTT. It encodes CASSDSRGTDTQYF.